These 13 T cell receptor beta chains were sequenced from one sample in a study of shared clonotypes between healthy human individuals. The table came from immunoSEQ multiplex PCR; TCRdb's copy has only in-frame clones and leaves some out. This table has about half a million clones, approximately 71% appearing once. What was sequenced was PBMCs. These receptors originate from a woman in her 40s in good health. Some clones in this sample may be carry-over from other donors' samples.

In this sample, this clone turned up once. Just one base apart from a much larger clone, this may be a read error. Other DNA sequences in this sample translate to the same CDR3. The CDR3 coding sequence is TGTGCCAGCAGTTTTTCCAACTATGGCTACACCTTC. Translation: CASSFSNYGYTF. J is TRBJ1-2 and V is TRBV28; no clear D gene. Trimming pared 3 bases from V and 2 bases from J, leaving 4 bases between. The CDR3 contains 12 residues. Germline V CDR1 and CDR2: MDHEN, SYDVKM.

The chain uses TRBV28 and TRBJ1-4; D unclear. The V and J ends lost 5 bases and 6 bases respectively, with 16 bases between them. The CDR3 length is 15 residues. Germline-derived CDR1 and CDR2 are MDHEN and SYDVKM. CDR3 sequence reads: CASSPLWVRDEKLFF. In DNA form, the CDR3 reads TGTGCCAGCAGTCCCCTCTGGGTTCGAGATGAAAAACTGTTTTTT. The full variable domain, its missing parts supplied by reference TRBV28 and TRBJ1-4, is DVKVTQSSRYLVKRTGEKVFLECVQDMDHENMFWYRQDPGLGLRLIYFSYDVKMKEKGDIPEGYSVSREKKERFSLILESASTNQTSMYLCASSPLWVRDEKLFFGSGTQLSVL.

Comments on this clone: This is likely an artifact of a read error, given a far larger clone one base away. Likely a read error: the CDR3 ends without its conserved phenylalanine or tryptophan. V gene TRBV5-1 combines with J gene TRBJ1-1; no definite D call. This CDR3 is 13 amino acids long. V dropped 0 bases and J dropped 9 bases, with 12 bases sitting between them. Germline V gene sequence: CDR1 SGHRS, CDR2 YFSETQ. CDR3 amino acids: CASSLAGVAKAFL. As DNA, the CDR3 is TGCGCCAGCAGCTTGGCCGGGGTGGCAAAAGCTTTCCTT.

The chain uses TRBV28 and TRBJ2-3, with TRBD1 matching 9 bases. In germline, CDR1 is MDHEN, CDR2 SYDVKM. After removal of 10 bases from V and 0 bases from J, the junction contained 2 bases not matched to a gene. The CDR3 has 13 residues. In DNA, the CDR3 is TGTGCCATCGGACAGGGGAGCACAGATACGCAGTATTTT. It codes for CAIGQGSTDTQYF. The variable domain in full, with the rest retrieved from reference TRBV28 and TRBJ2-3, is DVKVTQSSRYLVKRTGEKVFLECVQDMDHENMFWYRQDPGLGLRLIYFSYDVKMKEKGDIPEGYSVSREKKERFSLILESASTNQTSMYLCAIGQGSTDTQYFGPGTRLTVL.

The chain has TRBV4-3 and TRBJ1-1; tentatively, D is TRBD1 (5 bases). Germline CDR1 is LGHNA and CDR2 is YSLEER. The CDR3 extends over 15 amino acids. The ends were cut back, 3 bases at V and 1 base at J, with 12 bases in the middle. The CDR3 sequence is CASSHLGRGNTEAFF. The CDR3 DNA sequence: TGCGCCAGCAGCCACCTGGGACGGGGGAACACTGAAGCTTTCTTT.

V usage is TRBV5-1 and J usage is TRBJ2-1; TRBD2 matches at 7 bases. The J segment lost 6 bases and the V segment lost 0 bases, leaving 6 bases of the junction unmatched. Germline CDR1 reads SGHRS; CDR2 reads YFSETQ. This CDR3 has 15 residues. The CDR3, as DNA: TGCGCCAGCAGCTTGGCAATAGGGACTATCAATGAGCAGTTCTTC. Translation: CASSLAIGTINEQFF. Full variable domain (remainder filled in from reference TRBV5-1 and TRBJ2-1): KAGVTQTPRYLIKTRGQQVTLSCSPISGHRSVSWYQQTPGQGLQFLFEYFSETQRNKGNFPGRFSGRQFSNSRSEMNVSTLELGDSALYLCASSLAIGTINEQFFGPGTRLTVL.

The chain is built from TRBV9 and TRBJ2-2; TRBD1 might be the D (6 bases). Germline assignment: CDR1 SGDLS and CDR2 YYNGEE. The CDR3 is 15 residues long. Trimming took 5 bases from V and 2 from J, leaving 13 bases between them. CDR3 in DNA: TGTGCCAGCAGATTGGGACACGACAACACCGGGGAGCTGTTTTTT. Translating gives CASRLGHDNTGELFF.

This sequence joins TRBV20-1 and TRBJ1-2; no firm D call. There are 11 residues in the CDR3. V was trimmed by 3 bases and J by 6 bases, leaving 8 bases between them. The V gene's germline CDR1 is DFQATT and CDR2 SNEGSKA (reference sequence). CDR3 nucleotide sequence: TGCAGTGCTAGTGCCGGGAATGGCTACACCTTC. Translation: CSASAGNGYTF.

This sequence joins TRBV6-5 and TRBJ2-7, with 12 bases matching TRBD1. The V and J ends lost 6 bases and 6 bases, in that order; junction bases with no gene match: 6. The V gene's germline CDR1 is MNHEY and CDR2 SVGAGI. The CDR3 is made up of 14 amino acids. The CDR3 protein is CASSPGTGGLEQYF. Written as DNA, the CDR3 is TGTGCCAGCAGCCCGGGGACAGGGGGCCTCGAGCAGTACTTC.

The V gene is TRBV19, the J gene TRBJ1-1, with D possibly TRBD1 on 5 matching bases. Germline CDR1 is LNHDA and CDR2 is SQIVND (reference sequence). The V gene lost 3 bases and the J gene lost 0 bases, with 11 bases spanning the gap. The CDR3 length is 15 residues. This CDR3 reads CASSITGSLNTEAFF. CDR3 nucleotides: TGTGCCAGTAGTATCACAGGCTCCTTGAACACTGAAGCTTTCTTT.

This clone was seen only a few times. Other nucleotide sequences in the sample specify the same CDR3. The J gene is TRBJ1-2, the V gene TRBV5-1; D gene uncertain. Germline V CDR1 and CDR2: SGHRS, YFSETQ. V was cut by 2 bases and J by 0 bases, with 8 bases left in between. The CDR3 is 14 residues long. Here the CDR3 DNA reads TGCGCCAGCAGCTTCGAAACTCCTAACTATGGCTACACCTTC. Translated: CASSFETPNYGYTF.

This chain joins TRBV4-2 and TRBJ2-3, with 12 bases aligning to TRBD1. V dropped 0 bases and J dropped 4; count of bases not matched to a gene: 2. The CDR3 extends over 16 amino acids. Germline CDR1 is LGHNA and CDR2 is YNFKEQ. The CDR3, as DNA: TGTGCCAGCAGCCAAGAGGGACAGGGGGCATCAGATACGCAGTATTTT. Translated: CASSQEGQGASDTQYF.

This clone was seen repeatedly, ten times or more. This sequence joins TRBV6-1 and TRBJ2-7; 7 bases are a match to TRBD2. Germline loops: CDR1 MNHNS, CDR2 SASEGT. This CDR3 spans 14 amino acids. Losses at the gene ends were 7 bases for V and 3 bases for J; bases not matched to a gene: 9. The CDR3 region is CASKVGGGSYEQYF. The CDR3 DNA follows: TGTGCCAGCAAGGTCGGCGGCGGGAGCTACGAGCAGTACTTC.